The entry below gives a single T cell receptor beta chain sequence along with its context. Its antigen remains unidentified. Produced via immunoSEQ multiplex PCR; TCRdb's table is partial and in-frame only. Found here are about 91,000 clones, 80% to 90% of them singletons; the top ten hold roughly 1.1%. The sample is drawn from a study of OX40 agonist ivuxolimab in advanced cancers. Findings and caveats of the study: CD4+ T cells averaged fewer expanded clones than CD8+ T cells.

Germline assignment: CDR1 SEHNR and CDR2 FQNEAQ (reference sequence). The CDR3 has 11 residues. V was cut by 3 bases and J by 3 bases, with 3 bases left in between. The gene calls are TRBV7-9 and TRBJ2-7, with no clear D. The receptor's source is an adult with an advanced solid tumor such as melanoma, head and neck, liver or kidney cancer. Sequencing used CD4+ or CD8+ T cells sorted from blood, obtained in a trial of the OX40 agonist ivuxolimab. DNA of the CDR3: TGTGCCAGCAGCTTTAACTACGAGCAGTACTTC. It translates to CASSFNYEQYF.